This T cell receptor (beta chain) was observed in a study of T cell changes during pregnancy in multiple sclerosis. The protocol was immunoSEQ multiplex PCR, while the TCRdb copy is restricted to in-frame clones and leaves out a portion. The sample has under 95,000 clones, 94% seen once. The V and J ends lost 0 bases and 7 bases respectively, with 16 bases between them. This CDR3 has 16 amino acids. Germline V gene sequence: CDR1 ENHRY, CDR2 SYGVKD. Specimen: peripheral blood, collected in the second trimester of pregnancy. J is TRBJ2-1 and V is TRBV10-3; D perhaps matches TRBD2 (5 bases). The sequence was obtained from a female donor in good health, enrolled as a control in a pregnancy study. CDR3 residues: CAISESGGSVRNEQFF. Written as DNA, the CDR3 is TGTGCCATCAGTGAGTCGGGTGGGAGTGTGAGAAATGAGCAGTTCTTC.